This record covers a single T cell receptor beta chain. V lost 0 bases to trimming and J lost 14 bases, with 12 bases between them. The CDR3 spans 12 residues. The germline V gene encodes CDR1 SGHDT and CDR2 YYEEEE. The sample comes from a study of blood T cell repertoires in COVID-19. In the study's own analysis: Estimation of nucleated cell counts relied on the amplification of reference gene primers. TCRdb keeps only in-frame clones here, not all; method: immunoSEQ multiplex PCR. The V and J calls and the clone size are those of that table, but D and trimming were determined from the DNA. The table shows a few hundred thousand clones, with about four fifths occurring only once. Participant-given clinical history determined each cohort assignment. Exposed enrollees encountered a COVID-19 case at some point within 2 weeks before study entry.

The V gene is TRBV5-6, the J gene TRBJ2-1; the D is unclear. The clonotype originates from a man in his forties who had been exposed to COVID-19. The sample comprised PBMCs or T cells enriched from blood (not recorded which). CDR3 nucleotide sequence: TGTGCCAGCAGCTTGGTGGGTACGAGCGAGTTCTTC. It specifies CASSLVGTSEFF.